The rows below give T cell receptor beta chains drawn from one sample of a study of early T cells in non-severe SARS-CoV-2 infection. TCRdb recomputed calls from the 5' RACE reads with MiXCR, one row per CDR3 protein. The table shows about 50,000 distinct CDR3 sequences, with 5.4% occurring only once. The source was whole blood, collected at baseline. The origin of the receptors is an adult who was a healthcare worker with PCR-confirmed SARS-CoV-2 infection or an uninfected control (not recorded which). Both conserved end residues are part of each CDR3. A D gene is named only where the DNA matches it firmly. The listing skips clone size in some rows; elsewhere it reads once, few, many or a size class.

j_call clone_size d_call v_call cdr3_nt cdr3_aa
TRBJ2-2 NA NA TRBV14 TGTGCCAGCAGCCAAGTGCTAGGCGCCACCGGGGAGCTGTTTTTT CASSQVLGATGELFF
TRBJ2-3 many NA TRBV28 TGTGCCAGCAGTTTTTTTGAGGGCGCAGATACGCAGTATTTT CASSFFEGADTQYF
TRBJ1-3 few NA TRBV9 TGTGCCAGCAGCGATGGCTCTGGAAACACCATATATTTT CASSDGSGNTIYF
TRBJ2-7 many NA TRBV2 TGTGCCGGTCAGACTGGGGAAGGAGGCGAGCAGTACTTC CAGQTGEGGEQYF
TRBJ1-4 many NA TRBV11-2 TGTGCCAGCAGCCGGAGAACCGAGGGAAGGAGAGAAAAACTGTTTTTT CASSRRTEGRREKLFF
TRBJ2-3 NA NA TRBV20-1 TGCAGTGCTAGAGCGGGCCGAGCGCAGTATTTT CSARAGRAQYF
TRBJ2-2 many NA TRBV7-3 TGTGCCAGCAGTGCTACAACCGGGGAGCTGTTTTTT CASSATTGELFF
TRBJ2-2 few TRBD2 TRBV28 TGTGCCAGCAGTTTGTCAGCGGGAGCCACCGGGGAGCTGTTTTTT CASSLSAGATGELFF
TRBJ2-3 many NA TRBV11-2 TGTGCCAGCAGCTTAGATCTGAGGATTCAAGACGCGGATACGCAGTATTTT CASSLDLRIQDADTQYF
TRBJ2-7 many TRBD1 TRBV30 TGTGCCTTTGGTGGCAGGGGGCTAGGGCAGTACTTC CAFGGRGLGQYF
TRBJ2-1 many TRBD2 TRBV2 TGTGCCAGCAGTCGGGGGGAGTCCATCTACAATGAGCAGTTCTTC CASSRGESIYNEQFF
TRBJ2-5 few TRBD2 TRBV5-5 TGTGCCAGCAGCTCGCTGGGAGGGGCCGCAGAGACCCAGTACTTC CASSSLGGAAETQYF
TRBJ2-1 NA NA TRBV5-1 TGCGCCAGCAGCAAGGGGGAGGCGTACAATGAGCAGTTCTTC CASSKGEAYNEQFF
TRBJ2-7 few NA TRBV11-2 TGTGCCAGCAGCTTAGGCCGGCGTGAGCAGTACTTC CASSLGRREQYF
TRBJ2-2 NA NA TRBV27 TGTGACAGCAGTTCCCCCCTCCGGCAGGGGATCTCCGGGGAGCTGTTTTTT CDSSSPLRQGISGELFF
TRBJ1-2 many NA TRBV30 TGTGCCAGCAAAGGGAACTATGGCTACACCTTC CASKGNYGYTF
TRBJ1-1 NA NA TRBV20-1 TGCAGTGCTATGTCCGGGGTTACGGACACTGAAGCTTTCTTT CSAMSGVTDTEAFF
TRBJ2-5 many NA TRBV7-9 TGTGCCAGCAGCTTAGAAGGGCGAGAGACCCAGTACTTC CASSLEGRETQYF
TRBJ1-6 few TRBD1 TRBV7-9 TGTGCCAGCAGCCCAACAGGGGGCCTGGCCCCCCTCCACTTT CASSPTGGLAPLHF
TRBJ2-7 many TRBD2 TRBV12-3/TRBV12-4 TGTGCCAGCAGGCCCCTAGCGGGAGGCGAGCAGTACTTC CASRPLAGGEQYF
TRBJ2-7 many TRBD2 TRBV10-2 TGCGCCAGCAGCGGACCCTCTAGCGGGAGGACCGAGCAGTACTTC CASSGPSSGRTEQYF
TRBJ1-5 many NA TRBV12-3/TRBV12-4 TGTGCCAGCAGTTTTGAGACCCCCGCTCAGCCCCAGCATTTT CASSFETPAQPQHF
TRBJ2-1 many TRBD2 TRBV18 TGTGCCAGCTCACGTCTAGCGGACCACAATGAGCAGTTCTTC CASSRLADHNEQFF
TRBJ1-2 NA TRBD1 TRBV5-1 TGCGCCAGCAGCCCGGGACAGCACTACACCTTC CASSPGQHYTF
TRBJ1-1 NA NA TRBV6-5 TGTGCCAGCAGTACCACGGTTCCCGTGAACACTGAAGCTTTCTTT CASSTTVPVNTEAFF
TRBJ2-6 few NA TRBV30 TGTGCCTTAACAGAAGCTGGGGCCAACGTCCTGACTTTC CALTEAGANVLTF
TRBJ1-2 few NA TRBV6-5 TGTGCCAGCAGTTACAACCCGGGAGGGAGGAGACTTAACTATGGCTACACCTTC CASSYNPGGRRLNYGYTF
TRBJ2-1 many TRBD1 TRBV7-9 TGTGCCAGCAGCTTTGGACAGGTTGCCTACAATGAGCAGTTCTTC CASSFGQVAYNEQFF